Detailed here is one T cell receptor beta chain. These data originate in a study of blood T cell repertoires in COVID-19. V was cut by 8 bases and J by 7 bases, with 15 bases left in between. CDR3 length: 12 amino acids. Libraries were prepared by immunoSEQ multiplex PCR; TCRdb keeps only in-frame clonotypes and omits some of them. The sample holds some 130,000 clones, 70% to 80% seen once. The sample was peripheral blood. This TCR was sampled from a man aged 60-69 years with acute or convalescent COVID-19. The chain combines TRBV12-3 or TRBV12-4 with TRBJ2-7; D may be TRBD2 (6 bases). The CDR3 protein is CASGRDFGEQYF. In DNA, the CDR3 is TGTGCCAGCGGACGGGACTTCGGGGAGCAGTACTTC.